One and the same sample provided the 13 T cell receptor beta chains below, sequenced in a study of T cell responses to AZD1222 COVID-19 vaccine. Assay: immunoSEQ multiplex PCR; the TCRdb copy retains only in-frame clones and omits some. The sample holds some 170,000 clones, 70% to 90% seen once. This sample comprised peripheral blood, obtained on day 0 of AZD1222 vaccination. The receptors here all came from an adult in good health.

The rearrangement links TRBV7-8 to TRBJ2-1, with TRBD2 matching over 8 bases. Germline V CDR1 and CDR2: SGHVS, FQNEAQ. The CDR3 contains 16 residues. V shed 6 bases, J shed 5 bases, and the junction held 12 bases outside the gene matches. For the CDR3, the DNA is TGTGCCAGCAGTTCACCAGCGGGAGCGAACAACAATGAGCAGTTCTTC. It translates to CASSSPAGANNNEQFF.

This clone has only one observation. This chain links TRBV5-6 with TRBJ1-1; the D gene is possibly TRBD1 (5 bases). V was cut by 3 bases and J by 8 bases, with 11 bases left in between. From germline, CDR1 is SGHDT and CDR2 YYEEEE. The CDR3 is 12 residues long. CDR3 sequence: CASSYTNREAFF. CDR3 in DNA: TGTGCCAGCAGCTATACGAACAGGGAAGCTTTCTTT.

The chain employs TRBV7-9 and TRBJ2-7; perhaps TRBD2 as D (5 bases). Trimming stripped 4 bases from V and 10 bases from J, with 20 bases between. The CDR3 is 14 amino acids. Germline CDR1 and CDR2: SEHNR and FQNEAQ (reference sequence). The CDR3 protein is CASSSEVGGFEQYV. DNA of the CDR3: TGTGCCAGCAGCTCGGAGGTTGGCGGCTTCGAACAGTACGTC.

This rearrangement joins TRBV5-4 to TRBJ2-5; the match to TRBD2 covers 10 bases. The CDR3 length is 15 residues. Germline V gene sequence: CDR1 SGHNT, CDR2 YYREEE (reference sequence). The V segment lost 2 bases and the J segment 2 bases; nucleotides outside the gene matches: 3. CDR3: CASSFGTSAQETQYF. The CDR3 nucleotides are TGTGCCAGCAGCTTTGGGACTAGCGCTCAAGAGACCCAGTACTTC. The variable domain in full, with the rest retrieved from reference TRBV5-4 and TRBJ2-5, is ETGVTQSPTHLIKTRGQQVTLRCSSQSGHNTVSWYQQALGQGPQFIFQYYREEENGRGNFPPRFSGLQFPNYSSELNVNALELDDSALYLCASSFGTSAQETQYFGPGTRLLVL.

The chain joins TRBV28 to TRBJ1-6, with 9 bases identical to TRBD1. This CDR3 is 15 amino acids long. Germline V gives CDR1 MDHEN, CDR2 SYDVKM. Unmatched junction bases numbered 8, after V lost 6 bases and J lost 8 bases. In DNA, the CDR3 is TGTGCCAGCAGCTTGTGGACAGGGGATCATTCACCCCTCCACTTT. It yields the protein CASSLWTGDHSPLHF.

The V call is TRBV7-8, the J call TRBJ1-2, with unresolved D. Germline CDR1 and CDR2: SGHVS and FQNEAQ. Trimming removed 1 base from V and 4 bases from J, with 19 bases in between. CDR3 length equals 17 residues. For the CDR3, the DNA is TGTGCCAGCAGCTTAGTGTCACAGCCCTCCCGGGGCTATGGCTACACCTTC. Residues: CASSLVSQPSRGYGYTF.

This chain links TRBV10-2 with TRBJ1-4, with 8 nucleotides matching TRBD1. Germline V gene lookup returns CDR1 WSHSY and CDR2 SAAADI. The V segment lost 2 bases and the J segment 5 bases; nucleotides outside the gene matches: 1. The CDR3 spans 14 residues. For the CDR3, the DNA is TGCGCCAGCAGTGAGACAGGGGGGAATGAAAAACTGTTTTTT. It translates to CASSETGGNEKLFF.

This chain uses TRBV27 with TRBJ2-7; 14 bases fit TRBD2. V was pared by 3 bases and J by 3 bases, with 4 bases of the junction left unmatched. This CDR3 is built from 16 residues. Per the germline V gene, CDR1 is MNHEY and CDR2 is SMNVEV (reference sequence). This CDR3 reads CASSFVGTSGSYEQYF. The CDR3 DNA reads as TGTGCCAGCAGTTTCGTCGGGACTAGCGGGAGCTACGAGCAGTACTTC.

This clone has a handful of counts. The V and J genes are TRBV7-9 and TRBJ2-3; 10 nucleotides agree with TRBD1. There are 16 residues in the CDR3. J gave up 2 bases and V 5 bases, and 7 bases lay outside the gene matches. Per germline, CDR1 SEHNR and CDR2 FQNEAQ (reference sequence). The CDR3 is CASSPGTGVNTDTQYF. DNA of the CDR3: TGTGCCAGCAGCCCCGGGACAGGGGTAAACACAGATACGCAGTATTTT.

The gene calls are TRBV28 and TRBJ2-7, with TRBD2 matching 9 bases. Losses at the gene ends were 8 bases for V and 8 bases for J; bases not matched to a gene: 7. Looked up from germline, CDR1 is MDHEN and CDR2 is SYDVKM. The CDR3 has 12 residues. CDR3 sequence (DNA): TGTGCCAGCCTCTCTAGCGGGATCCAGCAGTACTTC. Translated: CASLSSGIQQYF.

V usage is TRBV19 and J usage is TRBJ2-7, with D perhaps matching TRBD1 (7 bases). Germline V lookup: CDR1 LNHDA, CDR2 SQIVND (reference sequence). This CDR3 contains 15 residues. The V end was cut by 3 bases, the J end by 2 bases, with 14 bases between. The CDR3 sequence: CASSIGSGGTYEQYF. The DNA for the CDR3 is TGTGCCAGTAGTATCGGATCAGGGGGGACCTACGAGCAGTACTTC.

CDR3 DNA: TGTGCCACCAGTCTGGGGTTTAGCAATCAGCCCCAGCATTTT. Translated, it gives CATSLGFSNQPQHF. This chain links TRBV24-1 with TRBJ1-5; D unclear. V gave up 6 bases and J gave up 0 bases, with 8 bases separating them. Germline V lookup: CDR1 KGHDR, CDR2 SFDVKD. The CDR3 spans 14 residues.

This clone was observed a few times. V gene TRBV27 combines with J gene TRBJ2-7; the match to TRBD2 covers 11 bases. In germline, CDR1 is MNHEY, CDR2 SMNVEV (reference sequence). The CDR3 length is 15 residues. The V gene end was trimmed by 5 bases and the J gene end by 5 bases; junction bases not matched to a gene: 8. The CDR3 bases are TGTGCCAGCAGTCACCTTAGCGGGGGGGCCCACGAGCAGTACGTC. Amino acids: CASSHLSGGAHEQYV.